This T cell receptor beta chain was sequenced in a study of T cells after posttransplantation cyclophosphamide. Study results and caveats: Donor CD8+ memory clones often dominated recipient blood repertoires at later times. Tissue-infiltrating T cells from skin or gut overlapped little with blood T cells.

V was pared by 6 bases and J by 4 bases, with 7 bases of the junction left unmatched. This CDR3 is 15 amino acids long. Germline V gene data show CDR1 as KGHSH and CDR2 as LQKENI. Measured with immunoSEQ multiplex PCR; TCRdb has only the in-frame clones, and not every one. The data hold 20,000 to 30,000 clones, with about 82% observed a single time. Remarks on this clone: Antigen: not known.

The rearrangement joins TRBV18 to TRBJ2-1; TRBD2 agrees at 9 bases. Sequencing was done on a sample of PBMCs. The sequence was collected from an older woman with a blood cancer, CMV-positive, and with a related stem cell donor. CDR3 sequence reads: CASSPGLAPYNEQFF. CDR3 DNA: TGTGCCAGCTCGCCAGGACTAGCGCCTTACAATGAGCAGTTCTTC. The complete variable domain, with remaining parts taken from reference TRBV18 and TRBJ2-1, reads NAGVMQNPRHLVRRRGQEARLRCSPMKGHSHVYWYRQLPEEGLKFMVYLQKENIIDESGMPKERFSAEFPKEGPSILRIQQVVRGDSAAYFCASSPGLAPYNEQFFGPGTRLTVL.